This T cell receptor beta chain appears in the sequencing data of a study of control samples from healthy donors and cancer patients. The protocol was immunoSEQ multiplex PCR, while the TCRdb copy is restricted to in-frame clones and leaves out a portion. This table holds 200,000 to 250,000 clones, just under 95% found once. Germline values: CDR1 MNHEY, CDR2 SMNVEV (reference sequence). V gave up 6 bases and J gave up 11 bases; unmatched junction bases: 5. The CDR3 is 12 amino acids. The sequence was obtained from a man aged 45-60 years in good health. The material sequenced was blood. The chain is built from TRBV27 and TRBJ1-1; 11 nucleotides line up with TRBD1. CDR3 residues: CASRDRGRWAFF. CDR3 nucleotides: TGTGCCAGCAGGGACAGGGGGCGCTGGGCTTTCTTT.